One TCR beta chain is described in this entry. The data were obtained in a study of blood T cells in healthy people across ages. Study as a whole: Per two T cells, about one barcoded beta molecule was captured through template switching.

Drawn from each donor were approximately 9.5 milliliters of peripheral blood. A minimum of 5 micrograms of total RNA was extracted per sample. Through a sample-barcoded 5' primer and a J-beta primer mix, a second PCR was run for about 6 to 12 cycles. Each cDNA molecule carried a tag from a template-switch adaptor that contained 12 random nucleotides. TCRdb analysed the 5' RACE reads with MiXCR anew, one entry per CDR3 protein. The sample records around 710,000 distinct CDR3 sequences, 43% being singletons. Germline V gene sequence: CDR1 MNHNS, CDR2 SASEGT. The V gene lost 2 bases and the J gene lost 4 bases, with 12 bases spanning the gap. The CDR3 sequence is 14 residues long.

The chain is built from TRBV6-1 and TRBJ2-7; D unresolved. This TCR was sampled from an older woman in good health. Sequencing input: blood. CDR3 in DNA: TGTGCCAGCAGTGAACCCAGTGGGCGATACGAGCAGTACTTC. The encoded protein is CASSEPSGRYEQYF.